This T cell receptor beta chain appears in the sequencing data of a study of identical twins. Study-level findings and limits: The analysis was cross-sectional rather than longitudinal within donors. There was more out-of-frame TCR alpha sharing in monozygotic twins than models estimated.

TCRdb independently ran MiXCR on the 5' RACE reads; one entry per CDR3 protein. Of around 1.7 million distinct CDR3 sequences detected, 32% appear once; the ten largest clones hold over 0.25%. The CDR3 runs 14 residues. V lost 5 bases and J lost 7; bases outside the gene matches: 9. Germline V lookup: CDR1 MNHEY, CDR2 SMNVEV (reference sequence). Comments on this clonotype: As yet, its antigen is unknown.

Sequenced material: cord blood. This clonotype was sampled from a newborn girl in good health. The V call is TRBV27, the J call TRBJ2-3, with 7 bases aligning to TRBD2. The CDR3 reads CASSPRLAGHTQYF. CDR3 sequence (DNA): TGTGCCAGCAGTCCGCGACTAGCAGGGCATACGCAGTATTTT.